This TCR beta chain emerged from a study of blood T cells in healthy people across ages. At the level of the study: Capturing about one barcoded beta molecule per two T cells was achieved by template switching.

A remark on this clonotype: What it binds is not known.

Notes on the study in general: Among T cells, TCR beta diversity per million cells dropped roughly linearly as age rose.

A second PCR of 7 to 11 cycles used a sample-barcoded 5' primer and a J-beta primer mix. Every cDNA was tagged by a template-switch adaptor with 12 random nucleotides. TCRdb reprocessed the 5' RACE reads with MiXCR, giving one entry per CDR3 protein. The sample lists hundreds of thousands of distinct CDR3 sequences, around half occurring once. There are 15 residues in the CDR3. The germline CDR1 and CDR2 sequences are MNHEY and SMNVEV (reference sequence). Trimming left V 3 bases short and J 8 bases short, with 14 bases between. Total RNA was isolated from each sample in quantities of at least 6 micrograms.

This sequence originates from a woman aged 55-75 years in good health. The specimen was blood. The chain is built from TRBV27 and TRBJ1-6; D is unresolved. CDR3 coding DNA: TGTGCCAGCAGTTTTCCCCCGGGAGCAGATTCACCCCTCCACTTT. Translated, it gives CASSFPPGADSPLHF.